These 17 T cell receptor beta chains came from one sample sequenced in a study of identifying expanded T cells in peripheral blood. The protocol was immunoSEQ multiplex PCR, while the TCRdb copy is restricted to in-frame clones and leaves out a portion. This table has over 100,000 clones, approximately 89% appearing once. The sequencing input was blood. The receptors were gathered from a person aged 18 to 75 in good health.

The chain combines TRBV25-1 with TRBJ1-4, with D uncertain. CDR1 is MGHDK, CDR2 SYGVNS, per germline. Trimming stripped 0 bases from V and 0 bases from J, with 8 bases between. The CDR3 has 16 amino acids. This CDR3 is CASSEYLVATNEKLFF. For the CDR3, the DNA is TGTGCCAGCAGTGAATACCTCGTTGCAACTAATGAAAAACTGTTTTTT.

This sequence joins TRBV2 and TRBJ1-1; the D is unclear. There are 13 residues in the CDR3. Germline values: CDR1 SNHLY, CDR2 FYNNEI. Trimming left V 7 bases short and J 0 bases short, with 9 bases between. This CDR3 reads CASNGVMNTEAFF. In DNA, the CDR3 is TGTGCCAGCAATGGGGTCATGAACACTGAAGCTTTCTTT.

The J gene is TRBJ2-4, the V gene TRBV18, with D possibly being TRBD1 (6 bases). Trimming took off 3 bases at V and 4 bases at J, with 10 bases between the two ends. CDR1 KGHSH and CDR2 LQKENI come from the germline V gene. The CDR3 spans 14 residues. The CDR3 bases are TGTGCCAGCTCACCGGACAGCTCAAAAAACATTCAGTACTTC. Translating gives CASSPDSSKNIQYF.

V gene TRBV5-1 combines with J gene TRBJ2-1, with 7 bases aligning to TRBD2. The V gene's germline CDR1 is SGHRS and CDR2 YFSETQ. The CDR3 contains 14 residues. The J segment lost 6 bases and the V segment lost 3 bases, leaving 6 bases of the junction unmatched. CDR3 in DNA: TGCGCCAGCAGCTCAGGACTAGGAGCCAATGAGCAGTTCTTC. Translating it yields CASSSGLGANEQFF.

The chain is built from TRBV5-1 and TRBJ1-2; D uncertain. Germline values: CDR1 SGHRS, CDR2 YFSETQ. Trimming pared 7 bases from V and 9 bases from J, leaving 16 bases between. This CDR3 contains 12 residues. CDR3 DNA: TGCGCCAGCTCCATCTATTCGTGGAGCTACACCTTC. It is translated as CASSIYSWSYTF.

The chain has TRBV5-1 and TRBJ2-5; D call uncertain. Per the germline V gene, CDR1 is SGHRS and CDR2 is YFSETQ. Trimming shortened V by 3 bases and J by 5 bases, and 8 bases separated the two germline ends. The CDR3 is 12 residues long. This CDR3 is CASSSPDETQYF. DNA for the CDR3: TGCGCCAGCAGCTCCCCCGATGAGACCCAGTACTTC.

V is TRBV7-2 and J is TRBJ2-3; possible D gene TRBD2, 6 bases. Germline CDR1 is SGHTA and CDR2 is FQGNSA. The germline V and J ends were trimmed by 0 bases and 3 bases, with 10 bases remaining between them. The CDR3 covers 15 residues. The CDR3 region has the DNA TGTGCCAGCAGCTTAGCGAACGGGGGAACAGATACGCAGTATTTT. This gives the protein CASSLANGGTDTQYF.

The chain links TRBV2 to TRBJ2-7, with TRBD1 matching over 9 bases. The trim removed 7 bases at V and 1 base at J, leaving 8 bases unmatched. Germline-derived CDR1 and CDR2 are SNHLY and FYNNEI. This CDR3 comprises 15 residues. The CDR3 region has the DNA TGTGCCAGCATCACAGGACAGGGGCGGTCCTACGAGCAGTACTTC. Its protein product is CASITGQGRSYEQYF.

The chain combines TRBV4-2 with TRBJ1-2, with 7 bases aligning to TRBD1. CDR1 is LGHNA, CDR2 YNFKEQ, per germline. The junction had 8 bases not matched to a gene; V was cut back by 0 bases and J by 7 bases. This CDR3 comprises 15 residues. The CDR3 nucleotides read TGTGCCAGCAGCCAAGACAAGGGGGCAGTAGGTGGCTACACCTTC. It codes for CASSQDKGAVGGYTF.

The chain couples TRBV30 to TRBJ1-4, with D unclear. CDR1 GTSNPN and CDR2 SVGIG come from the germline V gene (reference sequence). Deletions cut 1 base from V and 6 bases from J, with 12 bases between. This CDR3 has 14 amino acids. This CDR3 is CAWSATPNYEKLFF. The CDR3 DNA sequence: TGTGCCTGGAGTGCCACACCAAACTATGAAAAACTGTTTTTT.

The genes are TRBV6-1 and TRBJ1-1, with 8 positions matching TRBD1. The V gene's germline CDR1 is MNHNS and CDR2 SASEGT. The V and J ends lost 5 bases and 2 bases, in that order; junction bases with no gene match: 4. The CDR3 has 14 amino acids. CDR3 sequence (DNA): TGTGCCAGCAGTCGGGACAGGCTAAACACTGAAGCTTTCTTT. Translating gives CASSRDRLNTEAFF.

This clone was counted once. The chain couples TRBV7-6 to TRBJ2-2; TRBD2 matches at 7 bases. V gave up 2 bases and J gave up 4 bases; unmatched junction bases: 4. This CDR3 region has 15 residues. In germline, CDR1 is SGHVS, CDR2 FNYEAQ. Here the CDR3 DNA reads TGTGCCAGCAGCTTAAGCGGCGGGAGCACCGGGGAGCTGTTTTTT. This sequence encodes CASSLSGGSTGELFF.

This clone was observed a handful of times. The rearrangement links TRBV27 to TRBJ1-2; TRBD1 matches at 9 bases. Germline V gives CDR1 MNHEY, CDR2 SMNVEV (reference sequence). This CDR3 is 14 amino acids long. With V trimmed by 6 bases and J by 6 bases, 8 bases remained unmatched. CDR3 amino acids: CASSEDRGVDGYTF. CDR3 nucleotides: TGTGCCAGCAGCGAAGACAGGGGGGTAGATGGCTACACCTTC.

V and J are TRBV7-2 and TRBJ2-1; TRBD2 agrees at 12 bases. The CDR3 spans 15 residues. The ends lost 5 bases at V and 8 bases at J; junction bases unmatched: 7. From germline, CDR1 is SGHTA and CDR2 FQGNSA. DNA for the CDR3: TGTGCCAGCAGCATACCGACTAGCGGGAGTTATGAGCAGTTCTTC. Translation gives CASSIPTSGSYEQFF.

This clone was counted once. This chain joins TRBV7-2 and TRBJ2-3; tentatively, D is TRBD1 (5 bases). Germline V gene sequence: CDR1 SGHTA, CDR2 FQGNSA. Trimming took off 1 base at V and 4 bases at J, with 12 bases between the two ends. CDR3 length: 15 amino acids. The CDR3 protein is CASSLGAQGADTQYF. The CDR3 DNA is TGTGCCAGCAGCTTAGGGGCCCAGGGCGCAGATACGCAGTATTTT.

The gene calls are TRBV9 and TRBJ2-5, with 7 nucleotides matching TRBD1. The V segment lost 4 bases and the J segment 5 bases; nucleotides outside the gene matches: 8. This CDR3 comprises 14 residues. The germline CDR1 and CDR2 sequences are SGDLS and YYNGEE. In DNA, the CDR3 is TGTGCCAGCAGCCGAGGGGGCTCCGAGGAGACCCAGTACTTC. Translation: CASSRGGSEETQYF.

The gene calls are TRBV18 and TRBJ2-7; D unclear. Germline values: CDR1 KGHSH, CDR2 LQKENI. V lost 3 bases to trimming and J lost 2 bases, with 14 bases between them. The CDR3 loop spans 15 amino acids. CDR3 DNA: TGTGCCAGCTCACCCCGGACCCAAATGACCTACGAGCAGTACTTC. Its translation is CASSPRTQMTYEQYF.